These 29 T cell receptor beta chains share one sample of origin, sequenced in a study of blood T cell repertoires in COVID-19. Profiling relied on immunoSEQ multiplex PCR, and the TCRdb table lists in-frame clones only, not all of them. The table includes more than 350,000 clones, nearly 90% detected once. Sequencing used PBMCs or T cells enriched from blood (not recorded which). These receptors were collected from a woman aged 18-29 years who had been exposed to COVID-19.

This clone appeared once. The gene calls are TRBV7-8 and TRBJ1-5, with D unclear. The V gene lost 5 bases and the J gene lost 1 base, with 12 bases spanning the gap. This CDR3 spans 15 amino acids. Germline V CDR1 and CDR2: SGHVS, FQNEAQ. The CDR3 bases are TGTGCCAGCAGCCAAAGGACTGCGAGCAATCAGCCCCAGCATTTT. This codes for CASSQRTASNQPQHF.

This chain links TRBV29-1 with TRBJ1-1; D is unresolved. With 8 bases removed from V and 3 bases from J, the gap between germline ends came to 10 bases. Per germline, CDR1 SQVTM and CDR2 ANQGSEA. The CDR3 length is 11 residues. The CDR3 is CSTLEDTEAFF. The DNA of the CDR3 is TGCAGCACCCTAGAGGACACTGAAGCTTTCTTT.

The CDR3 loop reads CASSLDGRLYGYTF. CDR3 nucleotide sequence: TGTGCCAGCAGCTTAGACGGCAGGCTCTATGGCTACACCTTC. The chain couples TRBV7-8 to TRBJ1-2; D gene uncertain. The CDR3 covers 14 residues. Germline values: CDR1 SGHVS, CDR2 FQNEAQ. The V gene lost 1 base and the J gene lost 4 bases, with 10 bases spanning the gap.

The chain uses TRBV25-1 and TRBJ2-7; TRBD1 might be the D (6 bases). The CDR3 runs to 14 residues. Germline lookup yields CDR1 MGHDK and CDR2 SYGVNS. The V end was cut by 6 bases, the J end by 3 bases, with 15 bases between. The CDR3 sequence: CASSRDKGVYEQYF. As DNA, the CDR3 is TGTGCCAGCAGCCGGGACAAGGGGGTCTACGAGCAGTACTTC.

Points on this clone: Other DNA variants within this sample encode the same CDR3. The chain is built from TRBV3-1 (or the pseudogene TRBV3-2) and TRBJ2-2, with D perhaps matching TRBD1 (5 bases). Trimming shortened V by 1 base and J by 0 bases, and 6 bases separated the two germline ends. This CDR3 region has 15 residues. Looked up from germline, CDR1 is LGHDT and CDR2 is YNNKEL (reference sequence). The CDR3 reads CASSQGGANTGELFF. The CDR3 coding sequence is TGTGCCAGCAGCCAAGGGGGCGCGAACACCGGGGAGCTGTTTTTT.

The chain employs TRBV11-2 and TRBJ2-7; D remains unclear. The V end lost 1 base, the J end lost 3 bases, and 7 bases lay between the germline ends. The germline V gene has CDR1 SGHAT and CDR2 FQNNGV. This CDR3 comprises 13 residues. The CDR3 nucleotides are TGTGCCAGCAGCTTAGGGGCAGGCTACGAGCAGTACTTC. Amino acids: CASSLGAGYEQYF. The whole variable domain, remainder taken from reference TRBV11-2 and TRBJ2-7, is EAGVAQSPRYKIIEKRQSVAFWCNPISGHATLYWYQQILGQGPKLLIQFQNNGVVDDSQLPKDRFSAERLKGVDSTLKIQPAKLEDSAVYLCASSLGAGYEQYFGPGTRLTVT.

This clone was observed once. The DNA of the CDR3 is TGTGCCAGCAGCTTGGTGCAGGGCGTCTACGAGCAGTACTTC. Amino acid sequence: CASSLVQGVYEQYF. The chain joins TRBV5-5 to TRBJ2-7, with a tentative D call TRBD1 (5 bases). The CDR3 sequence is 14 residues long. In germline, CDR1 is SGHKS, CDR2 YYEKEE (reference sequence). Trimming removed 0 bases from V and 3 bases from J, with 10 bases in between.

In DNA form, the CDR3 reads TGTGCCAGCAGCTTACTGGGACTAGCGGATGAGCAGTTCTTC. Protein product: CASSLLGLADEQFF. V usage is TRBV7-2 and J usage is TRBJ2-1; TRBD2 agrees at 11 bases. The CDR3 consists of 14 residues. Per the germline V gene, CDR1 is SGHTA and CDR2 is FQGNSA. Trimming removed 2 bases from V and 8 bases from J; junction bases left unmatched: 2.

This chain joins TRBV7-6 and TRBJ2-3; perhaps TRBD2 as D (6 bases). The CDR3 length is 16 residues. The V gene's germline CDR1 is SGHVS and CDR2 FNYEAQ. The ends were cut back, 5 bases at V and 2 bases at J, with 17 bases in the middle. The CDR3 nucleotides are TGTGCCAGCAGCCCCAACCTAGCGACGGTCACAGATACGCAGTATTTT. Translating it yields CASSPNLATVTDTQYF.

This clone was observed once. CDR3 protein: CASTQGTRYTF. CDR3 DNA sequence: TGTGCCAGCACCCAGGGGACCCGCTACACCTTC. The chain is built from TRBV6-5 and TRBJ1-2; a possible D gene is TRBD1 (6 bases). V shed 7 bases and J shed 9 bases, with 12 bases lying between them. The CDR3 totals 11 residues. Per germline, CDR1 MNHEY and CDR2 SVGAGI.

The chain couples TRBV7-2 to TRBJ1-6, with 7 bases matching TRBD1. Germline CDR1 is SGHTA and CDR2 is FQGNSA. The CDR3 is made up of 14 amino acids. The V and J ends lost 5 bases and 8 bases, in that order; junction bases with no gene match: 6. CDR3 sequence reads: CASSKGQSHSPLHF. The CDR3, as DNA: TGTGCCAGCAGCAAGGGACAGTCCCATTCACCCCTCCACTTT.

This clone was seen once. The chain uses TRBV9 and TRBJ2-5; D is undetermined. Germline V gene lookup returns CDR1 SGDLS and CDR2 YYNGEE. The CDR3 is made up of 13 amino acids. Trimming took off 5 bases at V and 3 bases at J, with 11 bases between the two ends. CDR3 sequence: CASRGVVEETQYF. CDR3 bases: TGTGCCAGCAGAGGAGTTGTGGAAGAGACCCAGTACTTC. The full variable domain, its missing parts supplied by reference TRBV9 and TRBJ2-5, is DSGVTQTPKHLITATGQRVTLRCSPRSGDLSVYWYQQSLDQGLQFLIQYYNGEERAKGNILERFSAQQFPDLHSELNLSSLELGDSALYFCASRGVVEETQYFGPGTRLLVL.

The chain joins TRBV28 to TRBJ2-7, with 13 bases matching TRBD2. After removal of 4 bases from V and 2 bases from J, the junction contained 14 bases not matched to a gene. Germline V gene data show CDR1 as MDHEN and CDR2 as SYDVKM. CDR3 length equals 19 residues. CDR3 coding DNA: TGTGCCAGCAGTTCACTAGCCCCAACTAGCGGGGGGGCCCCCTACGAGCAGTACTTC. Translation: CASSSLAPTSGGAPYEQYF.

This sequence joins TRBV7-2 and TRBJ2-7; 10 bases match TRBD1. CDR3 length equals 16 residues. V was clipped by 5 bases and J by 4 bases; unmatched bases: 11. Germline V CDR1 and CDR2: SGHTA, FQGNSA. In nucleotides, the CDR3 is TGTGCCAGCAGCGTGCAGCCGGGACAGGGGCTATACGAGCAGTACTTC. Translation gives CASSVQPGQGLYEQYF.

This clone appeared a few times. CDR3 protein: CASSQATGITEAFF. The CDR3, as DNA: TGCGCCAGCAGCCAGGCCACAGGGATTACTGAAGCTTTCTTT. V and J are TRBV4-1 and TRBJ1-1; TRBD1 is a possible D gene (6 bases). The V gene lost 3 bases and the J gene lost 5 bases, with 13 bases spanning the gap. CDR3 length: 14 residues. Germline V gene data show CDR1 as MGHRA and CDR2 as YSYEKL.

V usage is TRBV6-4 and J usage is TRBJ2-5, with 9 positions matching TRBD2. The V and J ends lost 0 bases and 2 bases, in that order; junction bases with no gene match: 13. Per germline, CDR1 MRHNA and CDR2 SNTAGT. The CDR3 is 19 amino acids. CDR3 sequence: CASSDSIRRGGNSQETQYF. The CDR3 DNA is TGTGCCAGCAGTGACTCGATTCGGCGGGGGGGCAACTCGCAAGAGACCCAGTACTTC.

The rearrangement joins TRBV7-9 to TRBJ1-5, with a possible D match to TRBD1 (6 bases). Germline assignment: CDR1 SEHNR and CDR2 FQNEAQ (reference sequence). The length of the CDR3 is 15 residues. V was clipped by 1 base and J by 6 bases, with 13 bases between them. The CDR3 region is CASSLGTGPSQPQHF. The CDR3 DNA sequence: TGTGCCAGCAGCTTAGGAACAGGGCCCAGTCAGCCCCAGCATTTT.

The genes are TRBV11-2 and TRBJ2-1; 8 positions match TRBD2. This CDR3 is 15 amino acids long. Germline values: CDR1 SGHAT, CDR2 FQNNGV. With V trimmed by 6 bases and J by 4 bases, 8 bases remained unmatched. DNA of the CDR3: TGTGCCAGCAGTCGGGGTAGCGGGGTATACAATGAGCAGTTCTTC. It translates to CASSRGSGVYNEQFF. Using reference TRBV11-2 and TRBJ2-1 for the parts outside the CDR3, the full variable domain is EAGVAQSPRYKIIEKRQSVAFWCNPISGHATLYWYQQILGQGPKLLIQFQNNGVVDDSQLPKDRFSAERLKGVDSTLKIQPAKLEDSAVYLCASSRGSGVYNEQFFGPGTRLTVL.

This chain connects TRBV30 to TRBJ1-5; 11 positions agree with TRBD1. The CDR3 is 15 residues long. V lost 3 bases, J lost 6 bases, and 7 bases stayed unmatched. The germline CDR1 and CDR2 sequences are GTSNPN and SVGIG (reference sequence). CDR3 in amino acids: CAWSAGQGGTQPQHF. CDR3 DNA: TGTGCCTGGAGCGCGGGACAGGGGGGGACTCAGCCCCAGCATTTT. The variable domain in full, with the rest retrieved from reference TRBV30 and TRBJ1-5, is SQTIHQWPATLVQPVGSPLSLECTVEGTSNPNLYWYRQAAGRGLQLLFYSVGIGQISSEVPQNLSASRPQDRQFILSSKKLLLSDSGFYLCAWSAGQGGTQPQHFGDGTRLSIL.

A single count supports this clone. The chain is built from TRBV4-1 and TRBJ1-1, with D possibly matching TRBD1 (5 bases). The V end lost 4 bases, the J end lost 0 bases, and 18 bases lay between the germline ends. The CDR3 length is 17 residues. Germline V CDR1 and CDR2: MGHRA, YSYEKL. The CDR3 DNA reads as TGCGCCAGCAGCCCTCACGGGGGGAACTTGATGAACACTGAAGCTTTCTTT. Translated: CASSPHGGNLMNTEAFF.

The J gene is TRBJ2-3, the V gene TRBV6-2 or TRBV6-3, with 9 bases that match TRBD1. The V and J ends lost 4 bases and 14 bases, in that order; junction bases with no gene match: 4. The CDR3 runs to 11 residues. CDR1 MNHEY and CDR2 SVGEGT come from the germline V gene. CDR3 residues: CASSLGDRAYF. The DNA of the CDR3 is TGTGCCAGCAGTTTAGGGGACAGGGCGTATTTT.

The DNA for the CDR3 is TGTGCCAGCATAGACAGCAACTATGGCTACACCTTC. Translated, it gives CASIDSNYGYTF. The chain joins TRBV6-5 to TRBJ1-2; a possible D gene is TRBD1 (5 bases). CDR1 MNHEY and CDR2 SVGAGI come from the germline V gene. The CDR3 consists of 12 residues. Deletions cut 7 bases from V and 2 bases from J, with 8 bases between.

The chain is built from TRBV3-1 (or the pseudogene TRBV3-2) and TRBJ2-2; 8 bases are shared with TRBD2. CDR1 is LGHDT and CDR2 is YNNKEL in the germline V gene (reference sequence). V dropped 4 bases and J dropped 4; count of bases not matched to a gene: 5. CDR3 size: 15 residues. CDR3 sequence: CASSPRGGSTGELFF. Written as DNA, the CDR3 is TGTGCCAGCAGCCCCCGGGGGGGTAGCACCGGGGAGCTGTTTTTT.

The V gene is TRBV18, the J gene TRBJ1-1, with 7 bases that match TRBD1. J lost 1 base, V lost 3 bases, and 5 bases had no gene match. Per germline, CDR1 KGHSH and CDR2 LQKENI. The CDR3 is 15 residues long. The CDR3 nucleotides are TGTGCCAGCTCACCCATACAGGGGACGAACACTGAAGCTTTCTTT. Amino acid sequence: CASSPIQGTNTEAFF.

This clone showed up just once. The chain uses TRBV24-1 and TRBJ1-3; TRBD1 agrees at 12 bases. V dropped 7 bases and J dropped 1; count of bases not matched to a gene: 4. The germline gives CDR1 KGHDR, CDR2 SFDVKD. This CDR3 has 16 residues. The CDR3 loop reads CATSPGQGASGNTIYF. CDR3 nucleotide sequence: TGTGCCACCAGCCCGGGACAGGGGGCTTCTGGAAACACCATATATTTT.

The CDR3 DNA reads as TGTGCCAGCAGCCAAGGTACGGGCAGGGGGCTCCAAGAGACCCAGTACTTC. Its translation is CASSQGTGRGLQETQYF. V gene TRBV4-2 combines with J gene TRBJ2-5; 8 nucleotides agree with TRBD1. Germline assignment: CDR1 LGHNA and CDR2 YNFKEQ. The trim removed 1 base at V and 1 base at J, leaving 8 bases unmatched. This CDR3 contains 17 residues.

V usage is TRBV28 and J usage is TRBJ2-1, with TRBD1 identical over 11 bases. This CDR3 contains 16 residues. Germline V gives CDR1 MDHEN, CDR2 SYDVKM. Trimming cost V 6 bases and J 3 bases; bases outside gene matches: 7. CDR3 amino acids: CASRRTGTGGYNEQFF. The CDR3, as DNA: TGTGCCAGCAGAAGAACCGGGACAGGGGGCTACAATGAGCAGTTCTTC.

This clone was counted a few times. The V gene is TRBV5-6, the J gene TRBJ1-6; 9 nucleotides agree with TRBD1. The CDR3 runs 15 residues. Germline CDR1 reads SGHDT; CDR2 reads YYEEEE. With V trimmed by 3 bases and J by 9 bases, 7 bases remained unmatched. This chain's CDR3 is CASSSQGALSSPLHF. Here the CDR3 DNA reads TGTGCCAGCAGCTCACAGGGGGCGCTTTCTTCACCCCTCCACTTT.

A single count supports this clone. J is TRBJ2-3 and V is TRBV2; 10 bases map to TRBD2. Germline trimming cut 6 bases from V and 2 bases from J; bases unmatched to any gene: 8. Germline V gene lookup returns CDR1 SNHLY and CDR2 FYNNEI. This CDR3 region has 16 residues. The CDR3, as DNA: TGTGCCAGCAGCGACCAAGCGGGGGGGTTCACAGATACGCAGTATTTT. Translated: CASSDQAGGFTDTQYF.